These 24 T cell receptor beta chains were all obtained from the same sample, sequenced in a study of blood T cell repertoires in COVID-19. TCRdb keeps only in-frame clones here, not all; method: immunoSEQ multiplex PCR. The sample holds 400,000 to 450,000 clones, roughly 85% seen once. Sequenced sample: peripheral blood. The receptors shown here come from a woman aged 25 to 39 with active or convalescent COVID-19.

The chain carries TRBV4-1 and TRBJ1-2; D might be TRBD1 (6 bases). With 4 bases removed from V and 2 bases from J, the gap between germline ends came to 14 bases. The length of the CDR3 is 15 residues. CDR1 and CDR2 from the germline V gene are MGHRA and YSYEKL. CDR3 bases: TGCGCCAGCAGCCCAGACCGGACAGCAAACTATGGCTACACCTTC. It yields the protein CASSPDRTANYGYTF.

This sequence joins TRBV27 and TRBJ1-5; no reliable D call. The CDR3 has 16 residues. Germline V CDR1 and CDR2: MNHEY, SMNVEV (reference sequence). Trimming stripped 6 bases from V and 2 bases from J, with 17 bases between. The CDR3 DNA reads TGTGCCAGCAGACCCCACGGACTTGGCGGCAATCAGCCCCAGCATTTT. The encoded protein is CASRPHGLGGNQPQHF.

The chain joins TRBV5-1 to TRBJ1-2; 12 bases match TRBD1. Germline-derived CDR1 and CDR2 are SGHRS and YFSETQ. The CDR3 is made up of 16 amino acids. V trimming: 4 bases; J trimming: 6 bases; junction bases outside the gene matches: 10. CDR3: CASSLTAGDRGHGYTF. For the CDR3, the DNA is TGCGCCAGCAGCCTCACTGCGGGGGACAGGGGGCATGGCTACACCTTC.

This chain joins TRBV2 and TRBJ2-2; tentative D call: TRBD1 (6 bases). This CDR3 region has 14 residues. The V end was cut by 6 bases, the J end by 6 bases, with 14 bases between. The germline CDR1 and CDR2 sequences are SNHLY and FYNNEI. This CDR3 reads CASRDTGLAGELFF. The CDR3 region has the DNA TGTGCCAGCAGGGATACAGGGTTGGCCGGGGAGCTGTTTTTT.

The sample holds one count of this clone. The gene calls are TRBV7-2 and TRBJ2-3; D may be TRBD2 (5 bases). The CDR3 is 16 residues long. Germline lookup yields CDR1 SGHTA and CDR2 FQGNSA. The germline V and J ends were trimmed by 1 base and 4 bases, with 15 bases remaining between them. The CDR3 nucleotides read TGTGCCAGCAGCTTAGAGTCATTTGGCGGGTCAGATACGCAGTATTTT. This sequence encodes CASSLESFGGSDTQYF. Supplemented by reference TRBV7-2 and TRBJ2-3, the full variable domain reads GAGVSQSPSNKVTEKGKDVELRCDPISGHTALYWYRQSLGQGLEFLIYFQGNSAPDKSGLPSDRFSAERTGGSVSTLTIQRTQQEDSAVYLCASSLESFGGSDTQYFGPGTRLTVL.

This chain joins TRBV10-2 and TRBJ1-5; 8 bases are shared with TRBD1. The CDR3 runs to 15 residues. Germline V CDR1 and CDR2: WSHSY, SAAADI. V trimming: 6 bases; J trimming: 0 bases; junction bases outside the gene matches: 4. CDR3 bases: TGCGCCAGCAGAAAGACAGGGGATAGCAATCAGCCCCAGCATTTT. This translates into CASRKTGDSNQPQHF.

The chain joins TRBV5-6 to TRBJ1-2; D gene uncertain. The V gene's germline CDR1 is SGHDT and CDR2 YYEEEE. The CDR3 contains 14 residues. Trimming stripped 2 bases from V and 5 bases from J, with 13 bases between. The DNA of the CDR3 is TGTGCCAGCAGCTTCCGGGTCATAAGTTATGGCTACACCTTC. It encodes CASSFRVISYGYTF.

This clone was detected only a few times. The V call is TRBV5-1, the J call TRBJ2-1; unclear D gene. V lost 2 bases, J lost 9 bases, and 12 bases lay in between. Germline V gives CDR1 SGHRS, CDR2 YFSETQ. The CDR3 is made up of 13 amino acids. The CDR3 DNA reads TGCGCCAGCAGCTTTGACTCCCTTACTGAGCAGTTCTTC. This codes for CASSFDSLTEQFF.

V gene TRBV4-1 combines with J gene TRBJ2-1, with 10 nucleotides matching TRBD2. The CDR3 sequence is 16 residues long. From germline, CDR1 is MGHRA and CDR2 YSYEKL. The V segment lost 3 bases and the J segment 7 bases; nucleotides outside the gene matches: 9. For the CDR3, the DNA is TGCGCCAGCAGCCAGGGGGGGGATAGCGGGAGGAATGAGCAGTTCTTC. Its protein is CASSQGGDSGRNEQFF.

The V call is TRBV11-3, the J call TRBJ2-3; 11 bases line up with TRBD1. The germline V gene encodes CDR1 SGHNT and CDR2 YENEEA. J lost 4 bases, V lost 6 bases, and 9 bases had no gene match. The CDR3 totals 16 residues. CDR3: CASSFPGTGGADTQYF. The CDR3 region has the DNA TGTGCCAGCAGTTTCCCCGGGACAGGGGGGGCAGATACGCAGTATTTT.

The chain employs TRBV5-1 and TRBJ2-2; TRBD1 aligns across 7 bases. Germline V gene sequence: CDR1 SGHRS, CDR2 YFSETQ. After removal of 0 bases from V and 7 bases from J, the junction contained 12 bases not matched to a gene. The CDR3 length is 17 residues. CDR3 nucleotides: TGCGCCAGCAGCTTGGAGGGACAGCCCCCGAGTGACGGGGAGCTGTTTTTT. Translating gives CASSLEGQPPSDGELFF.

This clone has just one count. The V and J genes are TRBV30 and TRBJ2-7; TRBD1 matches 8 bases. In germline, CDR1 is GTSNPN, CDR2 SVGIG (reference sequence). The CDR3 extends over 13 amino acids. DNA of the CDR3: TGTGCTCGGGATGGGACAGGATCCTACGAGCAGTACTTC. Protein: CARDGTGSYEQYF.

V and J are TRBV27 and TRBJ1-5; possibly TRBD1 for D (5 bases). V was clipped by 4 bases and J by 0 bases, with 19 bases between them. Looked up from germline, CDR1 is MNHEY and CDR2 is SMNVEV (reference sequence). The CDR3 runs to 18 residues. This CDR3 reads CASSSPGHPNYSNQPQHF. CDR3 nucleotides: TGTGCCAGCAGTTCGCCCGGACATCCTAACTATAGCAATCAGCCCCAGCATTTT.

The chain couples TRBV4-2 to TRBJ1-2, with D tentatively TRBD1 (6 bases). The CDR3 has 15 amino acids. The germline V and J ends were trimmed by 1 base and 3 bases, with 12 bases remaining between them. Germline V lookup: CDR1 LGHNA, CDR2 YNFKEQ. The DNA for the CDR3 is TGTGCCAGCAGCCAAGGTCTGGGGGCGGACTATGGCTACACCTTC. It yields the protein CASSQGLGADYGYTF.

The chain carries TRBV11-3 and TRBJ2-3, with 9 bases lining up with TRBD2. Trimming cost V 6 bases and J 3 bases; bases outside gene matches: 10. There are 16 residues in the CDR3. Germline CDR1 and CDR2: SGHNT and YENEEA. This chain's CDR3 is CASSRGASGITDTQYF. The CDR3 nucleotides read TGTGCCAGCAGTCGAGGGGCTAGCGGGATTACAGATACGCAGTATTTT.

V usage is TRBV7-8 and J usage is TRBJ1-1; D perhaps matches TRBD1 (5 bases). The CDR3 is 13 amino acids. CDR1 and CDR2 (germline): SGHVS, FQNEAQ. V lost 5 bases and J lost 7, with 14 bases in between. CDR3 amino acids: CASSHGTPDEAFF. The CDR3 coding sequence is TGTGCCAGCAGCCACGGGACTCCAGATGAAGCTTTCTTT.

The rearrangement joins TRBV7-2 to TRBJ2-1; 9 bases align to TRBD1. This CDR3 spans 15 amino acids. Germline V gene data show CDR1 as SGHTA and CDR2 as FQGNSA. Trimming took 4 bases from V and 7 from J; bases not matched to a gene: 8. The CDR3 DNA is TGTGCCAGCAGCTCGCCCGGGACAGGGACTAATGAGCAGTTCTTC. It is translated as CASSSPGTGTNEQFF.

This rearrangement joins TRBV7-7 to TRBJ2-5; 7 nucleotides align to TRBD1. V dropped 5 bases and J dropped 5; count of bases not matched to a gene: 8. This CDR3 is built from 14 residues. Germline lookup yields CDR1 SSHAT and CDR2 FNYEAQ (reference sequence). The CDR3 bases are TGTGCCAGCAGCCTAGGGGGCAGGGCGGAGACCCAGTACTTC. It is translated as CASSLGGRAETQYF.

This CDR3 reads CASRQGATAQETQYF. The CDR3 DNA is TGTGCCAGCAGACAGGGGGCGACCGCCCAAGAGACCCAGTACTTC. V and J are TRBV7-6 and TRBJ2-5, with TRBD1 matching over 9 bases. V lost 6 bases and J lost 1; bases outside the gene matches: 6. The CDR3 sequence is 15 residues long. Germline V gene lookup returns CDR1 SGHVS and CDR2 FNYEAQ.

V gene TRBV27 combines with J gene TRBJ2-2, with D hard to call. The CDR3 has 12 residues. Germline V lookup: CDR1 MNHEY, CDR2 SMNVEV (reference sequence). The ends were cut back, 3 bases at V and 4 bases at J, with 3 bases in the middle. The CDR3 DNA reads as TGTGCCAGCAGTTTCTCCACCGGGGAGCTGTTTTTT. It specifies CASSFSTGELFF.

The chain joins TRBV11-3 to TRBJ2-1, with 8 bases identical to TRBD2. V shed 0 bases and J 2 bases; nucleotides not matched to a gene: 3. The CDR3 loop spans 16 amino acids. Per germline, CDR1 SGHNT and CDR2 YENEEA. The CDR3 bases are TGTGCCAGCAGCTTAGATCTGGGACTAGCCTACAATGAGCAGTTCTTC. Its translation: CASSLDLGLAYNEQFF.

V gene TRBV24-1 combines with J gene TRBJ2-1, with a weak D call TRBD2 (5 bases). CDR1 KGHDR and CDR2 SFDVKD come from the germline V gene. Deletions cut 8 bases from V and 6 bases from J, with 13 bases between. This CDR3 contains 13 residues. CDR3 loop: CATMASSSNEQFF. For the CDR3, the DNA is TGTGCCACCATGGCATCTAGCAGCAATGAGCAGTTCTTC.

In the case of this clone: Other DNA sequences in the sample encode the same CDR3. Written as DNA, the CDR3 is TGTGCCAGCTCACCACCAGACAGCTCTGGAAACACCATATATTTT. Protein: CASSPPDSSGNTIYF. The V and J genes are TRBV18 and TRBJ1-3; D is possibly TRBD1 (5 bases). The CDR3 consists of 15 residues. Trimming left V 0 bases short and J 0 bases short, with 6 bases between. In germline, CDR1 is KGHSH, CDR2 LQKENI.

The chain combines TRBV5-1 with TRBJ1-2; D remains unclear. Looked up from germline, CDR1 is SGHRS and CDR2 is YFSETQ. Trimming left V 0 bases short and J 6 bases short, with 15 bases between. The CDR3 sequence is 15 residues long. The CDR3 spells CASSLDSPGGNGYTF. CDR3 DNA sequence: TGCGCCAGCAGCTTGGACAGTCCTGGAGGTAATGGCTACACCTTC.